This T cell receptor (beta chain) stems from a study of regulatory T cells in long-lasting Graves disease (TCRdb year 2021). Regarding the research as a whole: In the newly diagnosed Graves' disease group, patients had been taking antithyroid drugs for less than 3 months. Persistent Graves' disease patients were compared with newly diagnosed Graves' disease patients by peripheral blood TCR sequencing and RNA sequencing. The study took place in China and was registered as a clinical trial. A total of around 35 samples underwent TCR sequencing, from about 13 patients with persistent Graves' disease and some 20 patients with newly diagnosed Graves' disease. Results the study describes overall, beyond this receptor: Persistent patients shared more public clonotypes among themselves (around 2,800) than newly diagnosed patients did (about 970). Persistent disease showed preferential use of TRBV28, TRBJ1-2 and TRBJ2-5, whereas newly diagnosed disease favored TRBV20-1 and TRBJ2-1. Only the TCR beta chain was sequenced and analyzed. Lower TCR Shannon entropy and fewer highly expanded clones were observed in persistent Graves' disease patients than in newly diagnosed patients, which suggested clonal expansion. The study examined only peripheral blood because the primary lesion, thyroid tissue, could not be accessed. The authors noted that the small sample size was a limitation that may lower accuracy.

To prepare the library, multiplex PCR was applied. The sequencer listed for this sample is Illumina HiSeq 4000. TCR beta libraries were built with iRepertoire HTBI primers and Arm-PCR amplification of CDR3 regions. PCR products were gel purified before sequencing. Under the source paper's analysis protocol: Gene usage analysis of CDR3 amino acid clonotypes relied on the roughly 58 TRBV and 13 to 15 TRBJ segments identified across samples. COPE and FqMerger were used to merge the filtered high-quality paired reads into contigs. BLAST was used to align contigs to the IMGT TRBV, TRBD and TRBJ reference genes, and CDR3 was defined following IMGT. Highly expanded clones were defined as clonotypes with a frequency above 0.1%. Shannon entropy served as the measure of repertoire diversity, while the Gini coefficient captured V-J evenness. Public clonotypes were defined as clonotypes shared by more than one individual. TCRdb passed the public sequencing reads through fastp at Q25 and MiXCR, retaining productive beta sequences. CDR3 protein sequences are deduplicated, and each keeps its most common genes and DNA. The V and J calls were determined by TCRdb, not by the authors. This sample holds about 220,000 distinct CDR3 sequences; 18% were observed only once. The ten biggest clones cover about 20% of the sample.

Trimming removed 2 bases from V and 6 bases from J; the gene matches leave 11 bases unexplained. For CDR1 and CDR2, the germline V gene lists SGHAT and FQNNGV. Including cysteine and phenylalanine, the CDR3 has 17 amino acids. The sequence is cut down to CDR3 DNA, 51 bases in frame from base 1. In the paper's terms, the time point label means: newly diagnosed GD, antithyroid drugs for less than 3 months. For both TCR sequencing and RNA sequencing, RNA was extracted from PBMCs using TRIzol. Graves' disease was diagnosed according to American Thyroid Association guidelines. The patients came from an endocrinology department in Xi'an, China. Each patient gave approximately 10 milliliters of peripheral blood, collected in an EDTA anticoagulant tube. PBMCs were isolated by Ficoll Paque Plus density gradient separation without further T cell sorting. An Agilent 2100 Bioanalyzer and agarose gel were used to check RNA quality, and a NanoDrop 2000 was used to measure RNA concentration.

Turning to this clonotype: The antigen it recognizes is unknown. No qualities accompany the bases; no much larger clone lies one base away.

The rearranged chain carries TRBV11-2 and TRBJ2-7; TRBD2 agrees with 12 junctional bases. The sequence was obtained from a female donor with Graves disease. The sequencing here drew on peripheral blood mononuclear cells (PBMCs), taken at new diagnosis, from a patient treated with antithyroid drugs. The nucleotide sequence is TGTGCCAGCAGCTTAATGCTAGCGGGAGGGCCCTGGGGCGAGCAGTACTTC. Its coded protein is CASSLMLAGGPWGEQYF.